Sequencing of this TCR beta chain was carried out in a study of cytomegalovirus exposure and HLA in healthy donors (dated by TCRdb to about 2017). With respect to the entire study: An earlier analysis of some 550 of the donors reported approximately 290 Gb of sequence data and roughly 100 million unique TCR beta sequences from 150 million to 200 million T cells. Donor age, sex, ethnicity and CMV serostatus were compiled alongside the repertoire data. The T cell repertoires of some 670 subjects were profiled by immunosequencing and related to cytomegalovirus serostatus. High-throughput TCR immunosequencing, statistical association of individual TCRs with disease status, and machine learning were combined to predict cytomegalovirus infection status. Rather than using new phenotypic data, the later analysis identified candidate immune exposures from TCR beta sequences and from how often those sequences occurred across donors. A later genetic analysis used genome-wide SNP genotypes for about 60% of the roughly 670 donors, treating that subset as a discovery cohort. HLA typing covered class I and class II loci at four-digit resolution. Every discovery cohort repertoire had been produced on one sequencing platform. On average, 235,054 unique TCR beta nucleotide sequences were sequenced per donor among roughly 430 genotyped donors of the cohort, with about 19% of those sequences being non-productive. Four to six DR-DQ haplotypes were handled as single units for association and clustering, since linkage in the cohort was strong. About 280 gigabases of sequencing data and around 90 million unique TCR sequences made up an early release that covered roughly 670 HLA-typed donors. An earlier analysis of approximately 500 of the donors applied high-throughput TCR beta sequencing to assess whether each TCR beta V gene segment acted as functional or pseudogenic. The number of typed donors differed by locus: roughly 629-630 for A, B, C, DRB1 and DQB1; some 500 for DQA1; roughly 600 for DPA1; and some 430 for DPB1. In a later analysis, previously published TCR beta repertoires from roughly 710 donors were re-analyzed and high-resolution HLA genotyping was added so that TCR occurrence patterns could be studied. A separate validation cohort of some 130 different subjects was used in addition to the roughly 640-subject first cohort. Among the roughly 380 genotyped donors, around 81% belonged to the genetic ancestry cluster associated with self-reported Caucasian donors. The study was designed to test whether signatures of past pathogen exposure could be identified by cataloging public T cell receptors.

The library was generated by the immunoSEQ multiplex PCR assay. The multiplex PCR relied on a mix of 60 forward primers for TCR Vbeta segments and 13 reverse primers for TCR Jbeta segments. A multiplex PCR assay on genomic DNA amplified the CDR3 region of rearranged TCR beta genes. Amplified TCR beta libraries were sequenced as 87-base-pair reads on the Illumina HiSeq System. Turning to the authors' computational methods: In a later analysis, 80 million or so unique TCR beta chains were counted across the 500 to 850 repertoires, and roughly 11 million of these chains were shared by at least two donors. To remove PCR and sequencing errors, raw reads were error-corrected and collapsed into unique sequences using a nearest-neighbor algorithm that merged closely related sequences. V, D and J gene segments were assigned by aligning CDR3 sequences to IMGT reference sequences. Each retained sequence needed at least a six-nucleotide match to both a V gene segment and a J gene segment. A rearrangement counted as productive if the CDR3 had no stop codons and remained in frame with V and J, and every other rearrangement counted as non-productive. CDR3 was defined according to IMGT convention as the region running from the second conserved V-encoded cysteine to the conserved J-encoded phenylalanine. The earlier analysis of 550 to 650 of the donors excluded any sequence lacking an unambiguous match to a single V gene segment. An earlier analysis of roughly 590 of the donors called V segments functional above 56.7% productive rearrangements and segregating when the between-donor standard deviation exceeded 5%. A statistical classification framework was developed to diagnose cytomegalovirus status using the catalog of TCR beta chain sequences. V and J gene assignment, in a later analysis, came from comparing TCR nucleotide sequences with IMGT/GENE-DB human TR gene sequences. Using the TCRdist pipeline, a later analysis assigned CDR3 sequences along with most-parsimonious VDJ recombination scenarios. In a later analysis, each TCR beta chain was defined by its CDR3 amino acid sequence together with its V-gene family, and reads without a unique V-gene family were excluded. As a way to deal with suspected cross-contamination and a sequencing artifact, a later analysis dropped approximately 590 nucleotide sequences that were highly shared and had low generation probability. A later analysis calculated a clonal expansion index for each public chain from normalized within-repertoire ranks of inferred template counts. A later analysis computed generation probabilities with a VDJ recombination model fitted to out-of-frame rearrangements, and checked the results against IGoR. Hypergeometric tests were used in a later analysis to score TCR-TCR, TCR-HLA and TCR-CMV co-occurrence, with a repertoire-size bias correction applied to the TCR pairs. A later analysis estimated false discovery rates by permuting HLA or CMV assignments 20 times. A later analysis grouped co-occurring TCRs with DBSCAN, adding TCRdist sequence similarity when clustering within HLA-allele-positive subsets. Repertoires with fewer than 30,000 or more than 120,000 public chains, plus five repertoires with anomalous nucleotide sharing, were excluded from co-occurrence clustering. Sourced from immuneACCESS, this table was stored by TCRdb with only in-frame sequences that have V and J called. A share of the clones is absent; for the studies checked, an unresolved V gene accounts for under half, and the remainder has no known explanation. D and trimming come from the DNA, and the V and J calls and clone size come from that table. The sample profile shows 100,000 to 150,000 clones; 77% of them were found once. The top ten clones comprise approximately 6.3% of the sample.

With regard to this clone: What this receptor recognizes is not known. No clone much larger than this one lies a single base away; base qualities are absent.

General findings and caveats noted by the study authors: Only TCR beta chains were sequenced in this cohort, and the absence of alpha or paired-chain data limited detectable features. A later analysis associated some 17,000 TCR beta sequences with specific HLA alleles at a false discovery rate of 0.05. The sequencing pipeline was judged likely to have produced a cluster of highly shared sequence variants as a technical artifact. Several of the top co-occurrence clusters appeared to be linked to parvovirus B19, influenza, CMV and Epstein-Barr virus, according to a later analysis. A later analysis found that HLA-associated TCR beta chains were more clonally expanded and had lower generation probabilities than equally common non-associated chains. For the cohort, immune exposure information was limited to CMV serostatus. While some public TCRs were present in many individuals, most TCR sequences turned up only very rarely across donors. An earlier analysis of 450 to 750 of the donors showed that most TCR beta V segments appeared in productive rearrangements either about 90% or about 30% of the time, which broadly matched IMGT annotations. Because some donors lacked HLA typing at each locus, the association tests relied only on the typed subset. When HLA alleles, especially DR and DQ, strongly co-occurred, attributing TCR associations to individual alleles was difficult. Linkage disequilibrium might explain the correlated functional status among segregating V segments, but an unknown experimental factor could not be ruled out. A total of some 180 TCR beta chains were listed by the study as associated with cytomegalovirus. Compared with the 666-donor mean, donors in an Asian-associated ancestry cluster had fewer N-insertions in productive TCRs, according to a later genetic analysis. According to the authors, the approach could potentially be generalized to other disease states and immunological phenotypes. Because the 87-base-pair reads could not distinguish some IMGT-functional V segments, including TRBV6-2 and TRBV6-3, those segments were excluded. A further reported finding was that TCR beta sequences accurately predicted the HLA-A and HLA-B alleles for most subjects in the first cohort. In a later analysis, the rate of TCR association differed among HLA loci, with DRB1 alleles having the most associated TCRs and HLA-C alleles having the fewest. The earlier analysis of about 600 of the donors excluded 15 to 20 rarely observed V segments, including chromosome 9 orphons, because counts were too low. Cytomegalovirus status was reported to be diagnosed by the classifier with high specificity and sensitivity in both the original and validation cohorts. The presence/absence analyses assumed that sequencing depth was roughly uniform across donors, and that assumption may not be true. A few of the identified cytomegalovirus-associated TCR beta chains were confirmed in vitro to be specific for cytomegalovirus antigens. In a later analysis, most CMV-associated TCR beta chains were found to appear HLA-restricted, with HLA associations seemingly driven largely by CMV exposure. A later genetic analysis associated a missense DCLRE1C variant with V-gene and J-gene trimming of TCR beta chains, and an independent cohort replicated the association.

CDR1 is given as SGHRS and CDR2 as YFSETQ, both from the germline V gene. V drops 4 bases and J drops 2 bases, leaving 14 bases in between. Reading from cysteine to phenylalanine, the CDR3 counts 15 amino acids. The entry retains the CDR3 DNA only, 45 bases that are in frame from base 1. The cohort comprised around 700 healthy bone marrow donors. Cohort members were all nominally healthy when sampled, although unrecorded immune exposures were likely present. The donor tested CMV seropositive, placing the donor among the 289 seropositive members of the cohort. A peripheral blood sample was provided by each donor, and peripheral blood mononuclear cells were used for TCR beta sequencing. Genomic DNA extraction from the blood cell samples was performed with the Qiagen DNeasy Blood Extraction Kit.

The sequence joins TRBV5-1 to TRBJ2-3; the best D guess is TRBD2, with 5 bases matching. The TCR sequence derives from a man aged 18 to 29 in good health and CMV-seropositive. Sequencing was carried out using PBMCs. The DNA reads as follows: TGCGCCAGCAGCCTGGAGGACTTTACCACAGATACGCAGTATTTT. Translated, this is CASSLEDFTTDTQYF.